Listed here are 31 T cell receptor beta chains from one sample, sequenced in a study of Tregs in tolerant kidney transplant recipients. The table came from immunoSEQ multiplex PCR; TCRdb's copy has only in-frame clones and leaves some out. The sample lists about 77,000 clones, 98% seen once, with approximately 0.56% in the top ten. This sample comprised CD4+ T cells from blood, obtained before the transplant. The receptor set was obtained from a human donor who received a combined kidney and bone marrow transplant.

The chain is built from TRBV5-6 and TRBJ2-7; the match to TRBD1 covers 8 bases. The V segment lost 5 bases and the J segment 5 bases; nucleotides outside the gene matches: 12. CDR1 is SGHDT, CDR2 YYEEEE, per germline. This CDR3 comprises 15 residues. CDR3 sequence: CASSPRTGLIDEQYF. The CDR3 nucleotides read TGTGCCAGCAGTCCCCGGACAGGGCTTATCGACGAGCAGTACTTC.

The V and J genes are TRBV4-3 and TRBJ1-1, with D tentatively TRBD1 (5 bases). From germline, CDR1 is LGHNA and CDR2 YSLEER. V was pared by 0 bases and J by 10 bases, with 12 bases between. The CDR3 is 13 residues long. CDR3 sequence reads: CASSQETRRGAFF. The CDR3 coding sequence is TGCGCCAGCAGCCAAGAAACAAGGAGGGGAGCTTTCTTT.

V usage is TRBV7-2 and J usage is TRBJ2-7; TRBD1 aligns across 7 bases. The V and J ends lost 8 bases and 4 bases, in that order; junction bases with no gene match: 2. This CDR3 has 11 amino acids. Germline CDR1 reads SGHTA; CDR2 reads FQGNSA. CDR3 amino acids: CASEGAYEQYF. DNA of the CDR3: TGTGCCAGCGAGGGGGCGTACGAGCAGTACTTC.

This rearrangement joins TRBV27 to TRBJ2-7, with TRBD2 matching 7 bases. The germline CDR1 and CDR2 sequences are MNHEY and SMNVEV (reference sequence). J lost 4 bases, V lost 4 bases, and 10 bases had no gene match. CDR3 length equals 15 residues. DNA of the CDR3: TGTGCCAGCAGTTATAAGCCAGTTAGCGGGTACGAGCAGTACTTC. This codes for CASSYKPVSGYEQYF.

J is TRBJ1-1 and V is TRBV10-3; 8 nucleotides match TRBD1. The CDR3 is 15 residues long. Per the germline V gene, CDR1 is ENHRY and CDR2 is SYGVKD. V lost 6 bases and J lost 1; bases outside the gene matches: 7. CDR3 region: CAISLQGDANTEAFF. In nucleotides, the CDR3 is TGTGCCATCAGCTTACAGGGGGATGCGAACACTGAAGCTTTCTTT.

This clone was recorded only once. The chain joins TRBV11-3 to TRBJ2-3; perhaps TRBD1 as D (6 bases). This CDR3 spans 15 amino acids. V was pared by 8 bases and J by 0 bases, with 15 bases between. Germline CDR1 SGHNT, CDR2 YENEEA. The CDR3 bases are TGTGCCAGCGACCTCGGACAGACTAGCACAGATACGCAGTATTTT. Amino acid sequence: CASDLGQTSTDTQYF.

The chain joins TRBV18 to TRBJ2-1, with 8 bases identical to TRBD1. The CDR3 covers 18 residues. CDR1 is KGHSH, CDR2 LQKENI, per germline. J gave up 6 bases and V 1 base, and 14 bases lay outside the gene matches. The chain's CDR3 is CASSPQRAGTGNANEQFF. As DNA, the CDR3 is TGTGCCAGCTCACCACAAAGGGCCGGGACAGGTAATGCCAATGAGCAGTTCTTC.

This clone was detected only a few times. This sequence joins TRBV7-8 and TRBJ1-2; possibly TRBD1 for D (6 bases). The CDR3 extends over 16 amino acids. CDR1 SGHVS and CDR2 FQNEAQ come from the germline V gene. With 0 bases removed from V and 4 bases from J, the gap between germline ends came to 15 bases. The DNA for the CDR3 is TGTGCCAGCAGCTTAGCGTTTACAGGGCTTAGCTATGGCTACACCTTC. Translated: CASSLAFTGLSYGYTF.

V and J are TRBV6-1 and TRBJ2-2; possibly TRBD2 for D (7 bases). Trimming took off 4 bases at V and 4 bases at J, with 22 bases between the two ends. The CDR3 length is 18 residues. CDR1 is MNHNS, CDR2 SASEGT, per germline. CDR3 in amino acids: CASSAVWGGPFGTGELFF. As DNA, the CDR3 is TGTGCCAGCAGTGCTGTCTGGGGGGGGCCGTTCGGCACCGGGGAGCTGTTTTTT.

The V gene is TRBV11-3, the J gene TRBJ2-1, with TRBD2 matching over 12 bases. CDR3 length: 18 amino acids. V was clipped by 5 bases and J by 0 bases; unmatched bases: 8. Germline CDR1 SGHNT, CDR2 YENEEA. In nucleotides, the CDR3 is TGTGCCAGCAGCGCCACTAGCGGGAGGCGACACTCCTACAATGAGCAGTTCTTC. It translates to CASSATSGRRHSYNEQFF.

This chain connects TRBV19 to TRBJ2-4; 12 bases are a match to TRBD1. Germline CDR1 reads LNHDA; CDR2 reads SQIVND (reference sequence). The CDR3 extends over 18 amino acids. V lost 9 bases, J lost 1 base, and 13 bases stayed unmatched. The CDR3 loop reads CASRGGQGAEKAKNIQYF. In DNA, the CDR3 is TGTGCCAGCCGAGGGGGACAGGGGGCGGAGAAGGCCAAAAACATTCAGTACTTC. Looking up the rest from reference TRBV19 and TRBJ2-4 gives the full variable domain: DGGITQSPKYLFRKEGQNVTLSCEQNLNHDAMYWYRQDPGQGLRLIYYSQIVNDFQKGDIAEGYSVSREKKESFPLTVTSAQKNPTAFYLCASRGGQGAEKAKNIQYFGAGTRLSVL.

This chain uses TRBV7-6 with TRBJ2-5; 10 bases align to TRBD2. The J segment lost 4 bases and the V segment lost 4 bases, leaving 6 bases of the junction unmatched. Looked up from germline, CDR1 is SGHVS and CDR2 is FNYEAQ. The CDR3 is made up of 15 amino acids. In DNA form, the CDR3 reads TGTGCCAGCAGCTGGCTGGCTAGCGGGAGAGAGACCCAGTACTTC. Its protein is CASSWLASGRETQYF.

The J gene is TRBJ2-4, the V gene TRBV10-1; 8 bases agree with TRBD1. With 4 bases clipped from V and 0 bases from J, the junction kept 8 bases outside the gene matches. The length of the CDR3 is 17 residues. The germline gives CDR1 WNHNN, CDR2 SYGVQD (reference sequence). The CDR3 bases are TGCGCCAGCAGTGGCCGGACAGGGCAACTAGCCAAAAACATTCAGTACTTC. It specifies CASSGRTGQLAKNIQYF.

The rearrangement uses TRBV7-7 and TRBJ2-3; 9 nucleotides match TRBD2. The J segment lost 8 bases and the V segment lost 5 bases, leaving 11 bases of the junction unmatched. Germline V gene sequence: CDR1 SSHAT, CDR2 FNYEAQ (reference sequence). The CDR3 loop spans 15 amino acids. The DNA of the CDR3 is TGTGCCAGCAGCCCACACCCAGCGGGGGGAGGTACGCAGTATTTT. This sequence encodes CASSPHPAGGGTQYF.

The chain joins TRBV9 to TRBJ2-7; 7 bases align to TRBD2. The CDR3 has 14 residues. Per germline, CDR1 SGDLS and CDR2 YYNGEE. Unmatched junction bases numbered 5, after V lost 0 bases and J lost 5 bases. The CDR3 here is CASSVGGEGHEQYF. CDR3 in DNA: TGTGCCAGCAGCGTAGGTGGGGAGGGACACGAGCAGTACTTC.

The count of this clone is one. The chain couples TRBV11-3 to TRBJ1-2; D uncertain. This CDR3 is 12 amino acids long. In germline, CDR1 is SGHNT, CDR2 YENEEA. The V end was cut by 11 bases, the J end by 2 bases, with 12 bases between. The DNA of the CDR3 is TGTGCCTCAAGCGGGCCCAACTATGGCTACACCTTC. Protein: CASSGPNYGYTF.

The chain is built from TRBV6-5 and TRBJ2-7; 15 bases are shared with TRBD2. Germline V gives CDR1 MNHEY, CDR2 SVGAGI. V lost 6 bases and J lost 6; bases outside the gene matches: 3. This CDR3 spans 14 amino acids. As DNA, the CDR3 is TGTGCCAGCAGAAAGGGACTAGCGGGAGGCGAGCAGTACTTC. Protein sequence: CASRKGLAGGEQYF.

V is TRBV27 and J is TRBJ1-2, with D possibly TRBD1 on 5 matching bases. V was trimmed by 5 bases and J by 0 bases, leaving 19 bases between them. Germline values: CDR1 MNHEY, CDR2 SMNVEV (reference sequence). The CDR3 is 17 residues long. CDR3 coding DNA: TGTGCCAGCAGTCGGGGACCCGGAGGGTCAGCTAACTATGGCTACACCTTC. The encoded protein is CASSRGPGGSANYGYTF.

The chain links TRBV11-2 to TRBJ1-1; 10 bases match TRBD1. Per germline, CDR1 SGHAT and CDR2 FQNNGV. The trim removed 5 bases at V and 5 bases at J, leaving 8 bases unmatched. CDR3 length: 15 residues. CDR3 loop: CASSPRTGGGTEAFF. CDR3 DNA: TGTGCCAGCAGCCCGCGGACAGGGGGGGGGACTGAAGCTTTCTTT.

The chain carries TRBV11-3 and TRBJ2-7; 8 bases line up with TRBD1. The V segment lost 2 bases and the J segment 6 bases; nucleotides outside the gene matches: 12. The CDR3 extends over 16 amino acids. Germline V gene data show CDR1 as SGHNT and CDR2 as YENEEA. In nucleotides, the CDR3 is TGTGCCAGCAGCTTAAACGTGGGGACAGGAACTTCCGAGCAGTACTTC. It codes for CASSLNVGTGTSEQYF.

J is TRBJ2-7 and V is TRBV19; D gene unclear. The germline CDR1 and CDR2 sequences are LNHDA and SQIVND (reference sequence). This CDR3 is 14 amino acids long. The V end lost 10 bases, the J end lost 2 bases, and 18 bases lay between the germline ends. The CDR3 region has the DNA TGTGCCACCTCGATACCAGGTCCAACCTACGAGCAGTACTTC. Amino acid sequence: CATSIPGPTYEQYF.

This chain uses TRBV7-2 with TRBJ2-7; TRBD1 might be the D (6 bases). The CDR3 contains 16 residues. Trimming removed 0 bases at V and 0 bases at J, with 12 bases between. Germline V gene sequence: CDR1 SGHTA, CDR2 FQGNSA. CDR3 bases: TGTGCCAGCAGCTTAGCCGGACAGCCAAGCTCCTACGAGCAGTACTTC. This sequence encodes CASSLAGQPSSYEQYF. The full variable domain, in which reference TRBV7-2 and TRBJ2-7 provide the parts outside the CDR3, is GAGVSQSPSNKVTEKGKDVELRCDPISGHTALYWYRQSLGQGLEFLIYFQGNSAPDKSGLPSDRFSAERTGGSVSTLTIQRTQQEDSAVYLCASSLAGQPSSYEQYFGPGTRLTVT.

This chain joins TRBV11-3 and TRBJ1-1, with 7 positions matching TRBD1. The trim removed 5 bases at V and 2 bases at J, leaving 8 bases unmatched. Germline CDR1 SGHNT, CDR2 YENEEA. The CDR3 extends over 15 amino acids. CDR3 protein: CASSRRDSLNTEAFF. The CDR3 DNA follows: TGTGCCAGCAGCAGACGGGACAGCCTAAACACTGAAGCTTTCTTT.

CDR3 in amino acids: CASTKGTGSYEQYF. The DNA for the CDR3 is TGTGCCAGCACAAAAGGGACAGGCTCCTACGAGCAGTACTTC. This sequence joins TRBV2 and TRBJ2-7; 8 bases are shared with TRBD1. CDR3 length: 14 residues. V gave up 7 bases and J gave up 0 bases; unmatched junction bases: 5. Germline assignment: CDR1 SNHLY and CDR2 FYNNEI.

The rearrangement links TRBV4-1 to TRBJ2-5, with 7 bases matching TRBD1. The V and J ends lost 1 base and 2 bases, in that order; junction bases with no gene match: 4. Germline-derived CDR1 and CDR2 are MGHRA and YSYEKL. The CDR3 runs 15 residues. The CDR3 here is CASSQGGTVQETQYF. The CDR3 nucleotides are TGCGCCAGCAGCCAAGGGGGGACAGTACAAGAGACCCAGTACTTC.

The chain uses TRBV6-4 and TRBJ2-7; 11 positions match TRBD1. CDR3 length: 15 amino acids. Germline V gene lookup returns CDR1 MRHNA and CDR2 SNTAGT. The V and J ends lost 2 bases and 3 bases, in that order; junction bases with no gene match: 3. This CDR3 reads CASSDKGTGGYEQYF. CDR3 bases: TGTGCCAGCAGTGACAAGGGGACAGGGGGCTACGAGCAGTACTTC.

The rearrangement joins TRBV7-9 to TRBJ2-5; tentatively, D is TRBD1 (5 bases). Trimming took off 2 bases at V and 4 bases at J, with 14 bases between the two ends. The length of the CDR3 is 15 residues. Germline V lookup: CDR1 SEHNR, CDR2 FQNEAQ (reference sequence). The CDR3: CASSLFRSQGETQYF. The CDR3 bases are TGTGCCAGCAGCTTATTTCGGTCGCAGGGAGAGACCCAGTACTTC.

The CDR3 sequence is CASSLGTSSRTDTQYF. The DNA of the CDR3 is TGCGCCAGCAGCTTGGGGACTAGCAGCCGCACAGATACGCAGTATTTT. The V gene is TRBV5-1, the J gene TRBJ2-3; 8 bases agree with TRBD2. This CDR3 region has 16 residues. The germline V gene has CDR1 SGHRS and CDR2 YFSETQ. The J segment lost 1 base and the V segment lost 0 bases, leaving 4 bases of the junction unmatched.

For this clone: Other DNA sequences within the sample encode an identical CDR3. The V gene is TRBV5-1, the J gene TRBJ2-5, with TRBD1 matching over 9 bases. The CDR3 runs to 14 residues. CDR1 and CDR2 from the germline V gene are SGHRS and YFSETQ. V lost 3 bases and J lost 2; bases outside the gene matches: 2. In nucleotides, the CDR3 is TGCGCCAGCAGCTCAGGACAGGGGCAAGAGACCCAGTACTTC. This codes for CASSSGQGQETQYF. Complete variable domain (other parts from reference TRBV5-1 and TRBJ2-5): KAGVTQTPRYLIKTRGQQVTLSCSPISGHRSVSWYQQTPGQGLQFLFEYFSETQRNKGNFPGRFSGRQFSNSRSEMNVSTLELGDSALYLCASSSGQGQETQYFGPGTRLLVL.

The CDR3 bases are TGTGCCAGCAGCGTAGATCCAGGAACCTACGAGCAGTACTTC. Its protein is CASSVDPGTYEQYF. This chain joins TRBV9 and TRBJ2-7; D is unclear. CDR1 is SGDLS and CDR2 is YYNGEE in the germline V gene. V shed 0 bases and J shed 2 bases, with 9 bases lying between them. The CDR3 length is 14 residues.

About this clone: The junction does not match germline at one end; this may be a read error. The V call is TRBV5-6, the J call TRBJ2-4; 7 positions match TRBD1. Germline V gene sequence: CDR1 SGHDT, CDR2 YYEEEE. This CDR3 region has 15 residues. The CDR3 loop reads CASSLDRFSKNIQYF. The CDR3 nucleotides are TGTGCCAGCAGTTTGGACAGGTTTAGCAAAAACATTCAGTACTTC.